Presented here are 25 T cell receptor beta chains from one specimen sequenced in a study of T cell changes during pregnancy in multiple sclerosis. TCRdb keeps only in-frame clones here, not all; method: immunoSEQ multiplex PCR. The table records about 44,000 clones, around 96% of them present only once. The starting material was peripheral blood, obtained in the second trimester of pregnancy. The receptors shown here come from a female donor with multiple sclerosis, enrolled in a pregnancy study.

The V gene is TRBV5-1, the J gene TRBJ1-5; D perhaps matches TRBD1 (5 bases). Germline CDR1 reads SGHRS; CDR2 reads YFSETQ. Trimming took 0 bases from V and 5 from J, leaving 6 bases between them. This CDR3 has 13 amino acids. In DNA, the CDR3 is TGCGCCAGCAGCTTGGACAGGTATCAGCCCCAGCATTTT. The encoded protein is CASSLDRYQPQHF.

The V call is TRBV25-1, the J call TRBJ1-3; weak D call: TRBD1 (6 bases). Trimming left V 4 bases short and J 4 bases short, with 11 bases between. Germline V gene lookup returns CDR1 MGHDK and CDR2 SYGVNS. The CDR3 is 14 amino acids. CDR3 in DNA: TGTGCCAGCAGTGTGGGGGGGCGAGGAAACACCATATATTTT. Its protein product is CASSVGGRGNTIYF.

The V call is TRBV6-1, the J call TRBJ2-7, with 10 positions matching TRBD1. CDR3 length: 14 residues. V lost 7 bases, J lost 4 bases, and 7 bases stayed unmatched. Germline V lookup: CDR1 MNHNS, CDR2 SASEGT. The CDR3 reads CASTLTGGNYEQYF. The CDR3 DNA reads TGTGCCAGCACCCTGACAGGGGGCAATTACGAGCAGTACTTC.

This chain uses TRBV5-1 with TRBJ2-2; TRBD2 is a possible D gene (6 bases). V lost 3 bases and J 0 bases, leaving 18 bases between the germline ends. Germline loops: CDR1 SGHRS, CDR2 YFSETQ. This CDR3 is 18 amino acids long. As DNA, the CDR3 is TGCGCCAGCAGCTCCAATGAGGGGACTCGATCGAACACCGGGGAGCTGTTTTTT. Protein product: CASSSNEGTRSNTGELFF.

The count of this clone is one. V usage is TRBV18 and J usage is TRBJ1-2, with D uncertain. The CDR3 runs to 14 residues. Germline assignment: CDR1 KGHSH and CDR2 LQKENI. V gave up 3 bases and J gave up 5 bases, with 13 bases separating them. CDR3 nucleotides: TGTGCCAGCTCACCGACTACGGGATTATATGGCTACACCTTC. Its protein is CASSPTTGLYGYTF.

The V call is TRBV7-2, the J call TRBJ2-1; 8 bases map to TRBD2. The CDR3 length is 18 residues. CDR1 and CDR2 from the germline V gene are SGHTA and FQGNSA. Trimming at V came to 5 bases and at J to 9 bases, leaving 21 bases not matched to a gene. Here the CDR3 reads CASSLDRALAGGPGEQFF. CDR3 in DNA: TGTGCCAGCAGCCTCGATAGGGCGCTCGCGGGAGGACCGGGTGAGCAGTTCTTC. Full variable domain (outside the CDR3, taken from reference TRBV7-2 and TRBJ2-1): GAGVSQSPSNKVTEKGKDVELRCDPISGHTALYWYRQSLGQGLEFLIYFQGNSAPDKSGLPSDRFSAERTGGSVSTLTIQRTQQEDSAVYLCASSLDRALAGGPGEQFFGPGTRLTVL.

CDR3 region: CASSSPPGQEAFF. In DNA, the CDR3 is TGTGCCAGCAGTTCCCCGCCGGGACAGGAAGCTTTCTTT. J is TRBJ1-1 and V is TRBV27; 7 bases are a match to TRBD1. The CDR3 is made up of 13 amino acids. V lost 4 bases to trimming and J lost 8 bases; unmatched junction nucleotides: 7. From germline, CDR1 is MNHEY and CDR2 SMNVEV (reference sequence).

The chain employs TRBV19 and TRBJ2-2; D perhaps matches TRBD1 (5 bases). Looked up from germline, CDR1 is LNHDA and CDR2 is SQIVND (reference sequence). The CDR3 covers 16 residues. The ends were cut back, 1 base at V and 4 bases at J, with 13 bases in the middle. Here the CDR3 DNA reads TGTGCCAGTAGTATAGCCCCGACAGCGATCACCGGGGAGCTGTTTTTT. Translation gives CASSIAPTAITGELFF.

The chain couples TRBV15 to TRBJ2-2; 8 positions agree with TRBD2. Germline V gene lookup returns CDR1 LNHNV and CDR2 YYDKDF (reference sequence). With V trimmed by 5 bases and J by 2 bases, 4 bases remained unmatched. This CDR3 has 15 residues. CDR3 in amino acids: CATSSSGGNTGELFF. The CDR3 DNA reads as TGTGCCACCAGCTCCAGCGGGGGAAACACCGGGGAGCTGTTTTTT.

The chain uses TRBV7-2 and TRBJ1-2, with D possibly TRBD1 on 6 matching bases. Germline lookup yields CDR1 SGHTA and CDR2 FQGNSA. The CDR3 has 11 residues. V was pared by 4 bases and J by 13 bases, with 13 bases between. CDR3 sequence: CASSSGGLSTF. The CDR3 DNA reads as TGTGCCAGCAGCTCGGGGGGGCTCAGCACCTTC.

The V call is TRBV6-1, the J call TRBJ2-7; tentatively, D is TRBD2 (6 bases). The germline CDR1 and CDR2 sequences are MNHNS and SASEGT. The CDR3 runs 14 residues. V gave up 4 bases and J gave up 2 bases, with 12 bases separating them. The CDR3 DNA follows: TGTGCCAGCAGTGTCCGGGACTTCCCCTACGAGCAGTACTTC. This codes for CASSVRDFPYEQYF.

The chain combines TRBV5-1 with TRBJ1-1; D ambiguous. CDR1 is SGHRS and CDR2 is YFSETQ in the germline V gene. Between the trimmed V and J ends, which lost 0 bases and 0 bases, there was a span of 6 bases. CDR3 length equals 14 residues. CDR3 DNA sequence: TGCGCCAGCAGCTTGGCCAGTTTGAACACTGAAGCTTTCTTT. Protein sequence: CASSLASLNTEAFF.

This clone was seen a few times. The chain joins TRBV5-1 to TRBJ2-2, with TRBD1 matching over 11 bases. The V gene end was trimmed by 0 bases and the J gene end by 6 bases; junction bases not matched to a gene: 1. CDR1 and CDR2 from the germline V gene are SGHRS and YFSETQ. This CDR3 has 15 amino acids. The CDR3: CASSLVGQGAGELFF. Here the CDR3 DNA reads TGCGCCAGCAGCTTGGTGGGACAGGGGGCCGGGGAGCTGTTTTTT. Using reference TRBV5-1 and TRBJ2-2 for the parts outside the CDR3, the full variable domain is KAGVTQTPRYLIKTRGQQVTLSCSPISGHRSVSWYQQTPGQGLQFLFEYFSETQRNKGNFPGRFSGRQFSNSRSEMNVSTLELGDSALYLCASSLVGQGAGELFFGEGSRLTVL.

The rearrangement links TRBV19 to TRBJ1-5; a possible D gene is TRBD1 (6 bases). Per germline, CDR1 LNHDA and CDR2 SQIVND (reference sequence). The V gene lost 7 bases and the J gene lost 2 bases, with 15 bases spanning the gap. This CDR3 is 15 amino acids long. The CDR3 DNA follows: TGTGCCAGTAAGCCACAGGGAAATGGCAATCAGCCCCAGCATTTT. Its translation: CASKPQGNGNQPQHF. Based on the CDR3 plus reference TRBV19 and TRBJ1-5, the full variable domain is DGGITQSPKYLFRKEGQNVTLSCEQNLNHDAMYWYRQDPGQGLRLIYYSQIVNDFQKGDIAEGYSVSREKKESFPLTVTSAQKNPTAFYLCASKPQGNGNQPQHFGDGTRLSIL.

This sequence joins TRBV7-9 and TRBJ2-5, with 7 positions matching TRBD1. The CDR3 totals 15 residues. The J segment lost 5 bases and the V segment lost 1 base, leaving 7 bases of the junction unmatched. CDR1 SEHNR and CDR2 FQNEAQ come from the germline V gene (reference sequence). This chain's CDR3 is CASSLVGTVGETQYF. The CDR3 DNA reads as TGTGCCAGCAGCTTAGTTGGGACAGTTGGGGAGACCCAGTACTTC.

The chain has TRBV6-6 and TRBJ2-7; maybe TRBD2 (5 bases). The CDR3 is made up of 15 amino acids. The V gene's germline CDR1 is MNHNY and CDR2 SVGAGI (reference sequence). V gave up 6 bases and J gave up 2 bases, with 17 bases separating them. CDR3 bases: TGTGCCAGCAGGGATTCGATGCGGGTAGCCTACGAGCAGTACTTC. This codes for CASRDSMRVAYEQYF.

The V and J genes are TRBV14 and TRBJ1-2; D not resolved. Germline V gives CDR1 SGHDN, CDR2 FVKESK. The CDR3 has 14 amino acids. Trimming stripped 0 bases from V and 4 bases from J, with 9 bases between. The CDR3 nucleotides read TGTGCCAGCAGCCAAGAAGGAGGCTTCTATGGCTACACCTTC. It encodes CASSQEGGFYGYTF.

The chain couples TRBV6-5 to TRBJ1-2; 7 nucleotides match TRBD1. V was clipped by 6 bases and J by 8 bases; unmatched bases: 9. The germline V gene encodes CDR1 MNHEY and CDR2 SVGAGI. The CDR3 length is 13 residues. Written as DNA, the CDR3 is TGTGCCAGCAGCCCCGACAGGGCTCGGGGCTACACCTTC. Translating gives CASSPDRARGYTF.

The chain is built from TRBV4-1 and TRBJ2-3; D is unclear. CDR1 is MGHRA and CDR2 is YSYEKL in the germline V gene. The ends were cut back, 1 base at V and 2 bases at J, with 13 bases in the middle. The CDR3 extends over 16 amino acids. DNA for the CDR3: TGCGCCAGCAGCCAAGCGGCGCTAGTTAACACAGATACGCAGTATTTT. This gives the protein CASSQAALVNTDTQYF.

The count of this clone is one. V usage is TRBV14 and J usage is TRBJ2-5; 8 bases fit TRBD1. This CDR3 contains 15 residues. The germline V gene has CDR1 SGHDN and CDR2 FVKESK. After removal of 2 bases from V and 11 bases from J, the junction contained 13 bases not matched to a gene. The CDR3 region has the DNA TGTGCCAGCAGCCAACAACGGGACAGGACCGCCGGGCAGTACTTC. Translation: CASSQQRDRTAGQYF.

Here the CDR3 reads CSVELRGETQYF. As DNA, the CDR3 is TGCAGCGTTGAACTCAGGGGGGAGACCCAGTACTTC. The chain links TRBV29-1 to TRBJ2-5; 7 nucleotides align to TRBD1. V lost 2 bases and J lost 5; bases outside the gene matches: 2. The CDR3 loop spans 12 amino acids. Germline V gene lookup returns CDR1 SQVTM and CDR2 ANQGSEA.

The V call is TRBV6-1, the J call TRBJ1-1, with D perhaps TRBD1 (5 bases). In germline, CDR1 is MNHNS, CDR2 SASEGT. V was shortened by 2 bases and J by 5 bases, with 9 bases between the two germline ends. The length of the CDR3 is 13 residues. The chain's CDR3 is CASSEPGHTEAFF. The DNA for the CDR3 is TGTGCCAGCAGTGAACCAGGGCATACTGAAGCTTTCTTT.

The chain links TRBV7-2 to TRBJ1-6; 8 bases are a match to TRBD1. Germline-derived CDR1 and CDR2 are SGHTA and FQGNSA. With V trimmed by 1 base and J by 10 bases, 6 bases remained unmatched. There are 15 residues in the CDR3. This CDR3 is CASSLGQGSGSPLHF. The CDR3 DNA reads TGTGCCAGCAGCTTAGGACAGGGGTCGGGGTCACCCCTCCACTTT. Looking up the rest from reference TRBV7-2 and TRBJ1-6 gives the full variable domain: GAGVSQSPSNKVTEKGKDVELRCDPISGHTALYWYRQSLGQGLEFLIYFQGNSAPDKSGLPSDRFSAERTGGSVSTLTIQRTQQEDSAVYLCASSLGQGSGSPLHFGNGTRLTVT.

This chain joins TRBV19 and TRBJ2-7; D is possibly TRBD2 (7 bases). The germline V gene has CDR1 LNHDA and CDR2 SQIVND (reference sequence). V gave up 6 bases and J gave up 6 bases, with 21 bases separating them. The CDR3 extends over 15 amino acids. The CDR3 nucleotides are TGTGCCAGTAGCCCTGGGGGCGGGAGACGCTTCGAGCAGTACTTC. Translating gives CASSPGGGRRFEQYF.

This clone was seen only once. This chain joins TRBV19 and TRBJ1-1; unclear D gene. With 10 bases removed from V and 5 bases from J, the gap between germline ends came to 17 bases. Per germline, CDR1 LNHDA and CDR2 SQIVND (reference sequence). The CDR3 spans 13 residues. The CDR3 nucleotides read TGTGCCACCGCCCCGGGTTCGAGTACTGAAGCTTTCTTT. This gives the protein CATAPGSSTEAFF.